The rows below give T cell receptor beta chains drawn from one sample of a study of blood T cell repertoires in COVID-19. Sequencing used immunoSEQ multiplex PCR; TCRdb keeps in-frame clones, though not all of them. The sample has under 450,000 clones; over 75% are singletons. Sequenced material: PBMCs or T cells enriched from blood (not recorded which). The receptor set was obtained from a man aged 30-40 years who had recovered from COVID-19. Both conserved end residues are part of each CDR3. The order of the fields is J gene, clone size, V gene, D gene, CDR3 protein, CDR3 DNA. D genes are given only for firm matches. The size of a clone is reported for some rows only, either as once, few or many, or as a class for expanded clones.

j_call: TRBJ1-5; clone_size: NA; v_call: TRBV6-5; d_call: TRBD1; cdr3_aa: CATRDRVAQPQHF; cdr3_nt: TGTGCCACCCGGGACAGGGTGGCTCAGCCCCAGCATTTT
j_call: TRBJ1-2; clone_size: NA; v_call: TRBV2; d_call: TRBD1; cdr3_aa: CASSVRTGGSYGYTF; cdr3_nt: TGTGCCAGCAGTGTTCGGACAGGGGGGAGCTATGGCTACACCTTC
j_call: TRBJ2-7; clone_size: once; v_call: TRBV10-3; d_call: NA; cdr3_aa: CATRQDTNSYEQYF; cdr3_nt: TGTGCCACCCGACAGGACACTAACTCCTACGAGCAGTACTTC
j_call: TRBJ1-2; clone_size: NA; v_call: TRBV6-5; d_call: NA; cdr3_aa: CASSQGNYGYTF; cdr3_nt: TGTGCCAGCAGTCAGGGGAACTATGGCTACACCTTC
j_call: TRBJ2-3; clone_size: NA; v_call: TRBV9; d_call: TRBD1; cdr3_aa: CASSVDRGWTDTQYF; cdr3_nt: TGTGCCAGCAGCGTAGACAGGGGATGGACAGATACGCAGTATTTT
j_call: TRBJ2-5; clone_size: once; v_call: TRBV2; d_call: NA; cdr3_aa: CASSDRGETQYF; cdr3_nt: TGTGCCAGCAGTGATAGGGGTGAGACCCAGTACTTC
j_call: TRBJ2-7; clone_size: NA; v_call: TRBV19; d_call: NA; cdr3_aa: CASSRLRDITYEQYF; cdr3_nt: TGTGCCAGTAGCCGACTCCGGGACATCACCTACGAGCAGTACTTC
j_call: TRBJ1-5; clone_size: NA; v_call: TRBV5-4; d_call: TRBD1; cdr3_aa: CASSSGGQGSNQPQHF; cdr3_nt: TGTGCCAGCAGCTCAGGAGGACAGGGGAGCAATCAGCCCCAGCATTTT
j_call: TRBJ1-1; clone_size: NA; v_call: TRBV14; d_call: NA; cdr3_aa: CASSRATVTEAFF; cdr3_nt: TGTGCCAGCAGCCGGGCGACAGTCACTGAAGCTTTCTTT
j_call: TRBJ2-1; clone_size: NA; v_call: TRBV7-6; d_call: NA; cdr3_aa: CASSSQVGNEQFF; cdr3_nt: TGTGCCAGCAGCTCCCAGGTTGGGAATGAGCAGTTCTTC
j_call: TRBJ1-1; clone_size: NA; v_call: TRBV7-6; d_call: NA; cdr3_aa: CASSSQGGGTEAFF; cdr3_nt: TGTGCCAGCAGCTCACAGGGTGGGGGCACTGAAGCTTTCTTT
j_call: TRBJ1-3; clone_size: NA; v_call: TRBV7-9; d_call: NA; cdr3_aa: CASSPVQGGNTIYF; cdr3_nt: TGTGCCAGCAGCCCCGTACAGGGAGGAAACACCATATATTTT
j_call: TRBJ2-1; clone_size: NA; v_call: TRBV3-1/TRBV3-2; d_call: TRBD1; cdr3_aa: CASSQREDRGLYEQFF; cdr3_nt: TGTGCCAGCAGCCAAAGAGAGGACAGGGGGCTTTATGAGCAGTTCTTC
j_call: TRBJ1-1; clone_size: NA; v_call: TRBV9; d_call: TRBD1; cdr3_aa: CASSVTGVGTEAFF; cdr3_nt: TGTGCCAGCAGCGTGACAGGGGTAGGAACTGAAGCTTTCTTT
j_call: TRBJ1-5; clone_size: NA; v_call: TRBV6-5; d_call: NA; cdr3_aa: CASSPMDRENQPQHF; cdr3_nt: TGTGCCAGCAGTCCTATGGACAGAGAAAATCAGCCCCAGCATTTT
j_call: TRBJ2-5; clone_size: few; v_call: TRBV15; d_call: TRBD1; cdr3_aa: CATSRSGQGQETQYF; cdr3_nt: TGTGCCACCAGCAGATCCGGACAGGGGCAAGAGACCCAGTACTTC
j_call: TRBJ2-3; clone_size: NA; v_call: TRBV15; d_call: NA; cdr3_aa: CATSRDRTGAVDTQYF; cdr3_nt: TGTGCCACCAGCAGAGATAGAACGGGAGCGGTGGATACGCAGTATTTT
j_call: TRBJ2-7; clone_size: NA; v_call: TRBV7-2; d_call: NA; cdr3_aa: CASSLVSEQYF; cdr3_nt: TGTGCCAGCAGCTTAGTATCTGAGCAGTACTTC
j_call: TRBJ2-7; clone_size: NA; v_call: TRBV5-1; d_call: TRBD1; cdr3_aa: CASSFPTGEPDYEQYF; cdr3_nt: TGCGCCAGCAGCTTCCCTACAGGGGAACCCGACTACGAGCAGTACTTC
j_call: TRBJ2-1; clone_size: NA; v_call: TRBV6-1; d_call: TRBD1; cdr3_aa: CASSDLDYRGIEQFF; cdr3_nt: TGTGCCAGCAGTGACCTCGATTACAGGGGGATTGAGCAGTTCTTC
j_call: TRBJ1-4; clone_size: NA; v_call: TRBV4-1; d_call: NA; cdr3_aa: CASSQDALELFF; cdr3_nt: TGCGCCAGCAGCCAAGACGCGCTGGAACTGTTTTTT
j_call: TRBJ1-5; clone_size: NA; v_call: TRBV19; d_call: TRBD1; cdr3_aa: CASRYRGGNQPQHF; cdr3_nt: TGTGCCAGTAGATACAGGGGGGGGAATCAGCCCCAGCATTTT
j_call: TRBJ2-7; clone_size: few; v_call: TRBV2; d_call: NA; cdr3_aa: CASLNGAGNIMKQYF; cdr3_nt: TGTGCCAGTCTAAACGGCGCGGGGAATATTATGAAGCAGTACTTC
j_call: TRBJ2-5; clone_size: NA; v_call: TRBV5-1; d_call: NA; cdr3_aa: CASSSLQETQYF; cdr3_nt: TGCGCCAGCAGCTCTCTCCAAGAGACCCAGTACTTC
j_call: TRBJ1-2; clone_size: once; v_call: TRBV7-9; d_call: NA; cdr3_aa: CASSLASTGLYGYTF; cdr3_nt: TGTGCCAGCAGCTTAGCGTCCACAGGGCTCTATGGCTACACCTTC
j_call: TRBJ2-1; clone_size: NA; v_call: TRBV7-3; d_call: NA; cdr3_aa: CASSLDRLDEQFF; cdr3_nt: TGTGCCAGCAGCTTAGACAGGTTGGACGAGCAGTTCTTC
j_call: TRBJ1-5; clone_size: NA; v_call: TRBV6-5; d_call: TRBD1; cdr3_aa: CASRPGQGFNQPQHF; cdr3_nt: TGTGCCAGCAGACCGGGACAGGGTTTTAATCAGCCCCAGCATTTT
j_call: TRBJ2-3; clone_size: NA; v_call: TRBV27; d_call: NA; cdr3_aa: CASKWGENTDTQYF; cdr3_nt: TGTGCCAGCAAGTGGGGGGAGAACACAGATACGCAGTATTTT
j_call: TRBJ1-1; clone_size: NA; v_call: TRBV13; d_call: NA; cdr3_aa: CASSLGPAREAFF; cdr3_nt: TGTGCCAGCAGCTTAGGCCCAGCGCGAGAAGCTTTCTTT
j_call: TRBJ1-1; clone_size: NA; v_call: TRBV19; d_call: TRBD1; cdr3_aa: CASRASPRGPGTEAFF; cdr3_nt: TGTGCCAGTAGGGCATCGCCCAGGGGGCCGGGAACTGAAGCTTTCTTT
j_call: TRBJ1-1; clone_size: NA; v_call: TRBV4-3; d_call: NA; cdr3_aa: CASSPPNRAMEAFF; cdr3_nt: TGCGCCAGCAGCCCACCAAACAGGGCGATGGAAGCTTTCTTT